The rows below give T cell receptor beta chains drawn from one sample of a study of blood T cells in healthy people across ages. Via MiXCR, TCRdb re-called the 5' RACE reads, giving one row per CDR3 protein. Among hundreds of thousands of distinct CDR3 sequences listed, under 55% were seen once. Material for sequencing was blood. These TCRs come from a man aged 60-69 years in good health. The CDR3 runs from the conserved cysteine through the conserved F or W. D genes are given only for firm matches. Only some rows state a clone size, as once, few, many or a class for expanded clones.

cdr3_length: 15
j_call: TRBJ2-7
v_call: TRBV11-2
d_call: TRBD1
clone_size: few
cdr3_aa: CASSLERDSSYEQYF
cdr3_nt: TGTGCCAGCAGCTTAGAACGGGACAGCTCCTACGAGCAGTACTTC

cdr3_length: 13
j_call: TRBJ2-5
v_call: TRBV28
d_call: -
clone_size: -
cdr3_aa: CASGRTPQETQYF
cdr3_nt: TGTGCCAGCGGAAGGACACCTCAAGAGACCCAGTACTTC

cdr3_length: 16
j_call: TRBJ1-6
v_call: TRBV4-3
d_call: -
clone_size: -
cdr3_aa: CASSQELGIRDSPLHF
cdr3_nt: TGCGCCAGCAGCCAAGAGTTAGGGATCCGCGATTCACCCCTCCACTTT

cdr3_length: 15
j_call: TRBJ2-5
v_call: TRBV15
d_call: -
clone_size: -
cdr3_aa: CATSRDRGGRETQYF
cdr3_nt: TGTGCCACCAGCAGAGATCGTGGGGGGAGGGAGACCCAGTACTTC

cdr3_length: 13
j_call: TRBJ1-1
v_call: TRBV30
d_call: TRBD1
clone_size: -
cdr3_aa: CAWTPQGTPEAFF
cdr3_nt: TGTGCCTGGACCCCACAGGGGACACCTGAAGCTTTCTTT

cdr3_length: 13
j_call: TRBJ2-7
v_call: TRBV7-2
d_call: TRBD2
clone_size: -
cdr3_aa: CASSFGRFYEQYF
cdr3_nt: TGTGCCAGCAGCTTCGGGAGGTTTTACGAGCAGTACTTC

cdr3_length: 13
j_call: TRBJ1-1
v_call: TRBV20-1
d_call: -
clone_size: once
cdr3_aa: CSLLGVLNTEAFF
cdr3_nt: TGCAGCCTGCTAGGGGTTTTGAACACTGAAGCTTTCTTT

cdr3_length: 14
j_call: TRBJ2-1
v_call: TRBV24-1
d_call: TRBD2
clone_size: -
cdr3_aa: CATSDVSGGYEQFF
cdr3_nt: TGTGCCACCAGTGATGTGAGCGGGGGATATGAGCAGTTCTTC

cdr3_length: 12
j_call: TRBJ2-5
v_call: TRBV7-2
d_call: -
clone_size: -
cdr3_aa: CATTNLSETQYF
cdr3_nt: TGTGCCACAACTAACCTCTCGGAGACCCAGTACTTC

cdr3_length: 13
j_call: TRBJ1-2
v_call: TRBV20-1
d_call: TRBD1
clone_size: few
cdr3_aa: CSAPGQGVGGYTF
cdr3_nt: TGCAGTGCCCCGGGACAGGGGGTAGGAGGCTACACCTTC

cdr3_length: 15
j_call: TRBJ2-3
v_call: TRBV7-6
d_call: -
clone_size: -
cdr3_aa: CASSPRALFTDTQYF
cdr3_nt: TGTGCCAGCAGCCCGAGGGCTCTCTTCACAGATACGCAGTATTTT

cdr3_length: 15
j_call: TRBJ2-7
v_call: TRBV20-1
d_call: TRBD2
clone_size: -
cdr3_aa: CSAEPKLAGSSGQYF
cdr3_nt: TGCAGTGCAGAGCCTAAACTAGCGGGTTCGTCTGGGCAGTACTTC

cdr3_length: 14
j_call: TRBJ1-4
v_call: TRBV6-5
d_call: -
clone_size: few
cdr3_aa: CASKPTEADEKLFF
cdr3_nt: TGTGCCAGCAAACCTACGGAGGCAGATGAAAAACTGTTTTTT

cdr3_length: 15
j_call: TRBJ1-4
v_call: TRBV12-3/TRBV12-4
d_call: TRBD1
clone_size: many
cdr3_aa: CASNRRQGLDEKLFF
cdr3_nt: TGTGCCAGCAACCGGAGACAGGGGCTGGATGAAAAACTGTTTTTT

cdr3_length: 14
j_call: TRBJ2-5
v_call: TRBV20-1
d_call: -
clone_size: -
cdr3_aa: CSATAGTGYNEQYF
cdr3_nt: TGCAGTGCAACTGCCGGGACTGGATACAATGAGCAGTACTTC

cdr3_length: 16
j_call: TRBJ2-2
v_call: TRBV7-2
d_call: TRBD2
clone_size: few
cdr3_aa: CASSLALGLASGELFF
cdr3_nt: TGTGCCAGCAGCTTAGCCTTGGGACTAGCTTCCGGGGAGCTGTTTTTT

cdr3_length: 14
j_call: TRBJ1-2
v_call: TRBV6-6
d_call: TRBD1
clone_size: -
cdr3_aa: CASNRDRQFYGNTF
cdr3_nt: TGTGCCAGCAATCGGGACAGACAATTCTATGGCAACACCTTC

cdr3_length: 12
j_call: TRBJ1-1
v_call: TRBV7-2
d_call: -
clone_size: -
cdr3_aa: CASSLINTEAFF
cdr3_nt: TGTGCCAGCAGCCTTATAAACACTGAAGCTTTCTTT

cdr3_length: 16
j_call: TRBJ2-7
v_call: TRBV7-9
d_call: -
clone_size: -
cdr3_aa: CASSFIETGPSYEQYF
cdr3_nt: TGTGCCAGCAGCTTTATAGAGACAGGTCCCTCCTACGAGCAGTACTTC

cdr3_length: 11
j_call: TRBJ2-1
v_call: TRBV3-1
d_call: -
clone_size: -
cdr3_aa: CAISRRNEQFF
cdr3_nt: TGTGCCATCAGCCGGCGTAATGAGCAGTTCTTC

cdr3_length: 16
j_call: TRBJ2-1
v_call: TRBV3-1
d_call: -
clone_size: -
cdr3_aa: CASSQDEATLGNEQFF
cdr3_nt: TGTGCCAGCAGCCAAGATGAGGCTACTCTGGGAAATGAGCAGTTCTTC

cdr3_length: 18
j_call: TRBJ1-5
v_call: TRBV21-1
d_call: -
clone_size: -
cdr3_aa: CASSKDDRGPNSNQPQHF
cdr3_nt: TGTGCCAGCAGCAAAGACGACAGGGGGCCGAATAGCAATCAGCCCCAGCATTTT

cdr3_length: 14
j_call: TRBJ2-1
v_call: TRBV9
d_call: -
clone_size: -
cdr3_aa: CASSVDLVEGEQFF
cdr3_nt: TGTGCCAGCAGCGTAGATCTAGTCGAGGGTGAGCAGTTCTTC

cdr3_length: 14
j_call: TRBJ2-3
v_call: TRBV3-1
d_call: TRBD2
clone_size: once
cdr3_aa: CASSQGSGGPMQYF
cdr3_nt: TGTGCCAGCAGCCAAGGTAGCGGGGGGCCTATGCAGTATTTT

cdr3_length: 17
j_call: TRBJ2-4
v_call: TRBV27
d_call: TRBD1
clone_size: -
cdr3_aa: CASSLSGTGRTYNEQYF
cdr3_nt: TGTGCCAGCAGTTTATCAGGGACAGGGCGTACGTACAATGAGCAGTACTTC

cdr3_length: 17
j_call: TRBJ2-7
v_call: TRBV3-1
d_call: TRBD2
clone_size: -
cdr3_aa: CASSQYLLAGATYEQYF
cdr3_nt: TGTGCCAGCAGCCAATATCTCCTAGCGGGGGCCACCTACGAACAGTACTTC

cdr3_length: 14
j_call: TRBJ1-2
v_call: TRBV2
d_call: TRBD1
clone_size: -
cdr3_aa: CASSGQGIDYGYTF
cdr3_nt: TGTGCCAGCAGTGGACAGGGGATTGACTATGGCTACACCTTC

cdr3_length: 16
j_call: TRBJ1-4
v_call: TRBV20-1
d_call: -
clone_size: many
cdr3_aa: CSASNSGRGNNEKLFF
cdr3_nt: TGCAGTGCATCCAATTCGGGGAGGGGGAATAATGAAAAACTGTTTTTT

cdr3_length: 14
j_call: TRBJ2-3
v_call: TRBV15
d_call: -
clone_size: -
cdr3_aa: CATSVGDHTDTQYF
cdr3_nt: TGTGCCACCAGCGTCGGGGACCACACAGATACGCAGTATTTT

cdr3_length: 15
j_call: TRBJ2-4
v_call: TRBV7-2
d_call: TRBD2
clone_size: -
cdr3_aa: CASSFLAVEYNEQYF
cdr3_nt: TGTGCCAGCAGCTTCCTAGCGGTGGAGTACAATGAGCAGTACTTC

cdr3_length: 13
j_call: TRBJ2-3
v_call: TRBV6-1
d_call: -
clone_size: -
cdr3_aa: CASSEQRTDTQYF
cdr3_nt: TGTGCCAGCAGTGAACAGAGAACAGATACGCAGTATTTT

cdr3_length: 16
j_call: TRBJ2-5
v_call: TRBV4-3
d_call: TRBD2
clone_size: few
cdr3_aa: CASSQDMSGGRETQYF
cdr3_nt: TGCGCCAGCAGCCAAGATATGAGCGGGGGCCGAGAGACCCAGTACTTC

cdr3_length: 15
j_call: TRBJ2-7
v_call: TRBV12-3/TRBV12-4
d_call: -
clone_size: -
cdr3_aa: CASGPLRATSYEQYF
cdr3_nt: TGTGCCAGCGGTCCACTCAGGGCCACCTCCTACGAGCAGTACTTC

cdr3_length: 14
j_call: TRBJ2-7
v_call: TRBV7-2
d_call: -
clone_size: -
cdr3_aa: CASSRTGGDYEQYF
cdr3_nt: TGTGCCAGCAGCCGAACAGGCGGGGACTACGAGCAGTACTTC

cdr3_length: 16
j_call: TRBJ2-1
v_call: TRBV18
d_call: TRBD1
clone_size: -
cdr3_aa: CASSPGTGGSYNEQFF
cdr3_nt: TGTGCCAGCTCACCTGGGACAGGGGGATCCTACAATGAGCAGTTCTTC

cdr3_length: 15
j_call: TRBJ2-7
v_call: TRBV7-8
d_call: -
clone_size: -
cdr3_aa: CASSLTKGGQDEQYF
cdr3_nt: TGTGCCAGCAGCTTAACGAAAGGGGGGCAGGACGAGCAGTACTTC

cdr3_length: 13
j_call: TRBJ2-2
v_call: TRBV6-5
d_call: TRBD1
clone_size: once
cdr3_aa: CASSYRTGGQLFF
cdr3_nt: TGTGCCAGCAGTTACCGGACAGGGGGTCAGCTGTTTTTT

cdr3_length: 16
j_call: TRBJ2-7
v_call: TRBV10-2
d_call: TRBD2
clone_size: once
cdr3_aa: CAGSVHLTSGTYEQYF
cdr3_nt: TGCGCCGGCAGTGTTCATTTAACTAGCGGTACCTACGAGCAGTACTTC

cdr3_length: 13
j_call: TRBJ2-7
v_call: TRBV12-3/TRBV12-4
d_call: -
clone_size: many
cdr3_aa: CASSPVQVGEQYF
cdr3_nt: TGTGCCAGCAGCCCGGTACAGGTCGGCGAGCAGTACTTC

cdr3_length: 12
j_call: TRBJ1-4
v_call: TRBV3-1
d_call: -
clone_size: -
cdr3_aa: CASSQVGAKLFF
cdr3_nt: TGTGCCAGCAGCCAAGTAGGGGCAAAACTGTTTTTT

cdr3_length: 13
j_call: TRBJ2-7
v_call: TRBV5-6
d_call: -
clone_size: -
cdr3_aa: CASTRGGVNEQYF
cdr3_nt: TGTGCCAGCACCCGAGGGGGGGTCAACGAGCAGTACTTC

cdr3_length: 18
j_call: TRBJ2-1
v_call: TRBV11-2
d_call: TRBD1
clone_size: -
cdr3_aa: CASSLVWQGVSSYNEQFF
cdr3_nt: TGTGCCAGCAGCTTAGTTTGGCAGGGGGTGAGCTCCTACAATGAGCAGTTCTTC

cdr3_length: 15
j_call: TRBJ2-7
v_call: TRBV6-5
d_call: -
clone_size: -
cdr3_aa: CASSLTNSRSYEQYF
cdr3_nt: TGTGCCAGCAGTTTAACAAACTCCCGCTCCTACGAGCAGTACTTC

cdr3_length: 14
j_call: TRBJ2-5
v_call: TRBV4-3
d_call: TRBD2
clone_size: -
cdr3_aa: CASSHSAGEETQYF
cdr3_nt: TGCGCCAGCAGCCATTCAGCGGGGGAAGAGACCCAGTACTTC

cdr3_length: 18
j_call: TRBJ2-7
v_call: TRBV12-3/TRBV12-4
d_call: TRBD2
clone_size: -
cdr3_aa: CASSPGTSALSSYNEQYF
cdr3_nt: TGTGCCAGCAGTCCCGGGACTAGCGCCTTAAGCTCCTACAATGAGCAGTACTTC

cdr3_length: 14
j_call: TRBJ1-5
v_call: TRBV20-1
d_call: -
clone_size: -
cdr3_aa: CSATFSGVNQPQHF
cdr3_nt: TGCAGTGCCACCTTTTCAGGGGTCAATCAGCCCCAGCATTTT

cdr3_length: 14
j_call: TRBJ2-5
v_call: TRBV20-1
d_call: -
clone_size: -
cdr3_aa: CSARVPGGPETQYF
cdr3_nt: TGCAGTGCTAGAGTTCCCGGGGGCCCGGAGACCCAGTACTTC

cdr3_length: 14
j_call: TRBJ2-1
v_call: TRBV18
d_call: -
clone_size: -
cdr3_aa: CASSPPLVRNEQFF
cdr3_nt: TGTGCCAGCTCACCACCGTTAGTCCGGAATGAGCAGTTCTTC

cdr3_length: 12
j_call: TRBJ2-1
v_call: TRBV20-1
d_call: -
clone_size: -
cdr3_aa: CSARPSYNEQFF
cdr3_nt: TGCAGTGCTAGACCCTCCTACAATGAGCAGTTCTTC